Shown below are 27 T cell receptor beta chains from a single sample sequenced in a study of Graves' ophthalmopathy and Graves' hyperthyroidism. RNA transcripts were the template, and TCR beta CDR3 regions were amplified from them. An initial RT-PCR round employing HTBI primers preceded a second-round multiplex PCR. TCRdb analysed the multiplex PCR reads with MiXCR anew, one entry per CDR3 protein. The table lists approximately 160,000 distinct CDR3 sequences, 30% to 45% of them singletons. The material sequenced was peripheral blood. These receptors came from a man aged 25-40 years with Graves' ophthalmopathy.

Ten or more counts support this clonotype. V is TRBV6-1 and J is TRBJ1-2; 10 bases map to TRBD1. CDR1 is MNHNS, CDR2 SASEGT, per germline. With V trimmed by 4 bases and J by 0 bases, 8 bases remained unmatched. The CDR3 covers 17 residues. The CDR3 here is CASSGTWDRGANYGYTF. The CDR3 bases are TGTGCCAGCAGTGGTACTTGGGACAGGGGAGCTAACTATGGCTACACCTTC.

V is TRBV12-3 or TRBV12-4 and J is TRBJ2-2, with D hard to call. The length of the CDR3 is 15 residues. Trimming took 7 bases from V and 0 from J, leaving 12 bases between them. In DNA form, the CDR3 reads TGTGCCAGCACTGGGATTGTACCGAACACCGGGGAGCTGTTTTTT. The encoded protein is CASTGIVPNTGELFF.

V and J are TRBV12-3 or TRBV12-4 and TRBJ2-5, with 8 bases lining up with TRBD1. The V and J ends lost 6 bases and 5 bases, in that order; junction bases with no gene match: 5. CDR3 length equals 13 residues. The CDR3 region has the DNA TGTGCCAGCAGGGCCCAGGGGGCTGAGACCCAGTACTTC. Translated, it gives CASRAQGAETQYF.

In its sample, this clonotype was seen many times. The CDR3 sequence is CASKGQGSNQPQHF. CDR3 nucleotide sequence: TGTGCCAGCAAGGGACAGGGGAGCAATCAGCCCCAGCATTTT. V and J are TRBV12-3 or TRBV12-4 and TRBJ1-5; 10 bases are shared with TRBD1. CDR3 length: 14 residues. Trimming cost V 7 bases and J 1 base; bases outside gene matches: 1.

This clonotype was detected ten times or more. The CDR3 sequence is CASSLRGGTTEAFF. The CDR3 bases are TGTGCCAGCAGTTTACGGGGTGGGACCACTGAAGCTTTCTTT. The chain has TRBV27 and TRBJ1-1, with a tentative D call TRBD1 (5 bases). Per the germline V gene, CDR1 is MNHEY and CDR2 is SMNVEV (reference sequence). Trimming took 2 bases from V and 4 from J, leaving 11 bases between them. The CDR3 has 14 residues.

The table lists this clonotype with many counts. This rearrangement joins TRBV6-2 or TRBV6-3 to TRBJ2-5; D may match TRBD1 or TRBD2 (5 bases each). The germline V and J ends were trimmed by 9 bases and 0 bases, with 11 bases remaining between them. This CDR3 has 13 residues. The germline V gene encodes CDR1 MNHEY and CDR2 SVGEGT. The CDR3 coding sequence is TGTGCCAGTAGCGCAGGGTACCAAGAGACCCAGTACTTC. Amino acids: CASSAGYQETQYF.

This chain uses TRBV28 with TRBJ2-7; D unclear. Trimming took off 6 bases at V and 3 bases at J, with 12 bases between the two ends. The CDR3 loop spans 13 amino acids. In germline, CDR1 is MDHEN, CDR2 SYDVKM. The DNA for the CDR3 is TGTGCCAGCAGCTCAATTTATGGCTACGAGCAGTACTTC. It yields the protein CASSSIYGYEQYF.

The table lists this clonotype with many counts. The rearrangement joins TRBV4-3 to TRBJ2-6; D unclear. CDR1 is LGHNA, CDR2 YSLEER, per germline. The CDR3 has 16 amino acids. The V gene lost 0 bases and the J gene lost 5 bases, with 11 bases spanning the gap. CDR3 coding DNA: TGCGCCAGCAGCCAAGATTGGGGTGTCCGGGCCAACGTCCTGACTTTC. This sequence encodes CASSQDWGVRANVLTF.

This clonotype was seen repeatedly, ten times or more. Here the CDR3 DNA reads TGTGCCAGCAGCTTACTAGCGGGAGCTGGGGCCAACGTCCTGACTTTC. Residues: CASSLLAGAGANVLTF. This sequence joins TRBV7-3 and TRBJ2-6; TRBD2 agrees at 10 bases. The CDR3 is 16 amino acids. V dropped 2 bases and J dropped 2; count of bases not matched to a gene: 0. Looked up from germline, CDR1 is SGHTA and CDR2 is FQGTGA.

The V gene is TRBV20-1, the J gene TRBJ2-7, with no clear D. Germline CDR1 and CDR2: DFQATT and SNEGSKA (reference sequence). Trimming took 1 base from V and 3 from J, leaving 7 bases between them. CDR3 length equals 12 residues. The CDR3 DNA reads TGCAGTGCTAGAGTTCGAGACTACGAGCAGTACTTC. Its protein product is CSARVRDYEQYF.

This clonotype was recorded many times. This chain links TRBV7-3 with TRBJ2-2; D remains unclear. Per the germline V gene, CDR1 is SGHTA and CDR2 is FQGTGA. CDR3 length: 12 residues. The V end lost 2 bases, the J end lost 6 bases, and 4 bases lay between the germline ends. CDR3 DNA sequence: TGTGCCAGCAGCTTACCCCCCGGGGAGCTGTTTTTT. The encoded protein is CASSLPPGELFF.

The sample holds a few counts of this clonotype. The chain employs TRBV11-2 and TRBJ2-7; 8 bases match TRBD2. The J segment lost 5 bases and the V segment lost 5 bases, leaving 5 bases of the junction unmatched. Germline V gene sequence: CDR1 SGHAT, CDR2 FQNNGV. The CDR3 has 13 residues. CDR3 region: CASSASGLDEQYF. The CDR3, as DNA: TGTGCCAGCAGCGCTAGCGGGCTGGACGAGCAGTACTTC.

This clonotype occurred many times. The junction and the germline gene differ at one end; a read error may be behind it. J is TRBJ2-7 and V is TRBV30; 9 positions agree with TRBD1. Germline V gene lookup returns CDR1 GTSNPN and CDR2 SVGIG (reference sequence). This CDR3 is built from 14 residues. The CDR3 DNA reads TGTGCCTGGAGTGTAGGGACAGGGCGCTACGAGCGGTACTTC. It specifies CAWSVGTGRYERYF.

Many counts were recorded for this clonotype. The chain combines TRBV6-5 with TRBJ1-3, with 7 positions matching TRBD1. CDR1 MNHEY and CDR2 SVGAGI come from the germline V gene. The J segment lost 0 bases and the V segment lost 0 bases, leaving 2 bases of the junction unmatched. The length of the CDR3 is 16 residues. The CDR3 DNA reads as TGTGCCAGCAGTTACTCCTCAGGGGGCTCTGGAAACACCATATATTTT. Protein sequence: CASSYSSGGSGNTIYF.

This clonotype occurred a few times. This chain links TRBV28 with TRBJ1-3, with 7 bases fitting TRBD1. The length of the CDR3 is 17 residues. The V gene end was trimmed by 10 bases and the J gene end by 2 bases; junction bases not matched to a gene: 17. The germline V gene encodes CDR1 MDHEN and CDR2 SYDVKM. The CDR3 DNA is TGTGCCAACCCCAACGGGGCAGGGGGTTCCCCTGGAAACACCATATATTTT. Translating it yields CANPNGAGGSPGNTIYF.

This clonotype was seen ten or more times. This chain links TRBV12-3 or TRBV12-4 with TRBJ2-7, with a tentative D call TRBD1 (6 bases). This CDR3 has 14 amino acids. Trimming cost V 1 base and J 3 bases, with 10 bases left between them. CDR3 loop: CASSLDREYYEQYF. CDR3 sequence (DNA): TGTGCCAGCAGTTTAGACAGGGAGTACTACGAGCAGTACTTC.

The rearrangement uses TRBV6-5 and TRBJ2-7; D is unclear. The CDR3 is 12 residues long. The V gene lost 4 bases and the J gene lost 3 bases, with 7 bases spanning the gap. Germline V gives CDR1 MNHEY, CDR2 SVGAGI. The CDR3 DNA reads TGTGCCAGCAGTTTCTTGGACTACGAGCAGTACTTC. Protein: CASSFLDYEQYF.

J is TRBJ1-2 and V is TRBV6-1, with D tentatively TRBD1 (5 bases). This CDR3 has 13 residues. The germline CDR1 and CDR2 sequences are MNHNS and SASEGT. Trimming shortened V by 3 bases and J by 2 bases, and 7 bases separated the two germline ends. CDR3 residues: CASSEGGNYGYTF. DNA of the CDR3: TGTGCCAGCAGTGAGGGGGGGAACTATGGCTACACCTTC.

This clonotype was detected ten times or more. The V and J genes are TRBV5-8 and TRBJ2-7, with D hard to call. V was trimmed by 3 bases and J by 5 bases, leaving 9 bases between them. The CDR3 sequence is 12 residues long. Germline CDR1 is SGHTS and CDR2 is YDEGEE. The CDR3 reads CASSWGSDEQYF. Here the CDR3 DNA reads TGTGCCAGCAGCTGGGGTAGTGACGAGCAGTACTTC.

V is TRBV6-2 or TRBV6-3 and J is TRBJ2-7; D unresolved. This CDR3 comprises 14 residues. Germline CDR1 reads MNHEY; CDR2 reads SVGEGT. Trimming shortened V by 5 bases and J by 8 bases, and 19 bases separated the two germline ends. The CDR3 nucleotides read TGTGCCAGCAGTGTAAGCCAGACCACTACAAAGCAGTACTTC. Encoded protein: CASSVSQTTTKQYF.

The chain has TRBV7-2 and TRBJ2-7; weak D call: TRBD1 (5 bases). V dropped 5 bases and J dropped 4 bases, with 15 bases sitting between them. CDR1 and CDR2 (germline): SGHTA, FQGNSA. The CDR3 consists of 14 residues. DNA of the CDR3: TGTGCCAGCAGCCTCGCTTTGGGGCCTTACGAGCAGTACTTC. It encodes CASSLALGPYEQYF.

The V call is TRBV28, the J call TRBJ1-6; TRBD1 aligns across 7 bases. Per the germline V gene, CDR1 is MDHEN and CDR2 is SYDVKM. V dropped 3 bases and J dropped 5; count of bases not matched to a gene: 13. The CDR3 has 18 residues. The CDR3 sequence: CASSFGSNRDSNNSPLHF. The CDR3 DNA is TGTGCCAGCAGTTTTGGGTCTAACCGGGACAGCAATAATTCACCCCTCCACTTT.

This clonotype was seen a handful of times. The V call is TRBV6-5, the J call TRBJ2-7; D gene unclear. V lost 6 bases and J 1 base, leaving 16 bases between the germline ends. CDR3 length equals 15 residues. The germline CDR1 and CDR2 sequences are MNHEY and SVGAGI. The CDR3: CASRYSSDSSYEQYF. In DNA, the CDR3 is TGTGCCAGCAGATATTCTAGTGATTCTTCCTACGAGCAGTACTTC.

In its sample, this clonotype was seen many times. The chain has TRBV12-3 or TRBV12-4 and TRBJ1-2, with D perhaps TRBD1 (5 bases). Trimming cost V 4 bases and J 8 bases, with 14 bases left between them. The CDR3 is 13 amino acids. Here the CDR3 reads CASSSGTNGGYTF. CDR3 nucleotide sequence: TGTGCCAGCAGTTCCGGGACCAACGGGGGCTACACCTTC.

This clonotype was observed at least ten times. The chain couples TRBV9 to TRBJ1-1; perhaps TRBD1 as D (6 bases). CDR1 SGDLS and CDR2 YYNGEE come from the germline V gene. CDR3 size: 13 residues. V lost 3 bases to trimming and J lost 7 bases, with 13 bases between them. The CDR3 here is CASSEDGGGEAFF. In DNA form, the CDR3 reads TGTGCCAGCAGCGAGGACGGGGGCGGTGAAGCTTTCTTT.

This clonotype has a count of ten or more. The chain links TRBV5-4 to TRBJ2-5; 9 positions match TRBD2. In germline, CDR1 is SGHNT, CDR2 YYREEE (reference sequence). The CDR3 runs 16 residues. Trimming cost V 5 bases and J 5 bases; bases outside gene matches: 13. CDR3 DNA sequence: TGTGCCAGCAGTGGATCTAGCGGGGCCCTAGGGGAGACCCAGTACTTC. It translates to CASSGSSGALGETQYF.

J is TRBJ1-5 and V is TRBV28; the match to TRBD1 covers 9 bases. V was pared by 5 bases and J by 0 bases, with 11 bases of the junction left unmatched. The CDR3 extends over 18 amino acids. CDR1 MDHEN and CDR2 SYDVKM come from the germline V gene. This CDR3 reads CASSNLRDRDYSNQPQHF. The CDR3 nucleotides are TGTGCCAGCAGTAACCTAAGGGACAGGGACTATAGCAATCAGCCCCAGCATTTT.